This entry lists 30 T cell receptor beta chains sequenced from one sample in a study of cytomegalovirus exposure and HLA in healthy donors. PCR involved 60 Vbeta and 13 Jbeta primers. Clones were read by immunoSEQ multiplex PCR, and TCRdb kept only the in-frame ones, dropping some. The sample has some 120,000 clones, 80% seen once. The sample comprised PBMCs. Receptors were obtained from a male donor in good health and CMV-seronegative.

The chain is built from TRBV28 and TRBJ1-1, with 8 bases identical to TRBD1. The germline CDR1 and CDR2 sequences are MDHEN and SYDVKM. This CDR3 has 12 amino acids. The J segment lost 6 bases and the V segment lost 6 bases, leaving 3 bases of the junction unmatched. The CDR3 nucleotides read TGTGCCAGCAGGGTGGACAGGGCTGAAGCTTTCTTT. It specifies CASRVDRAEAFF.

The genes are TRBV30 and TRBJ2-2; D is unclear. This CDR3 contains 13 residues. CDR1 GTSNPN and CDR2 SVGIG come from the germline V gene (reference sequence). V was shortened by 1 base and J by 3 bases, with 6 bases between the two germline ends. The CDR3, as DNA: TGTGCCTGGAGTGACACCCACACCGGGGAGCTGTTTTTT. It codes for CAWSDTHTGELFF.

This clone has only one observation. V is TRBV4-1 and J is TRBJ2-7; D may be TRBD2 (6 bases). Germline values: CDR1 MGHRA, CDR2 YSYEKL. V lost 4 bases and J lost 3, with 13 bases in between. CDR3 size: 14 residues. CDR3 sequence: CASSLRTGDYEQYF. The CDR3 DNA is TGCGCCAGCAGCCTCCGGACGGGGGACTACGAGCAGTACTTC.

J is TRBJ2-7 and V is TRBV16, with TRBD2 as a possible D gene (5 bases). The CDR3 has 13 residues. The germline V and J ends were trimmed by 6 bases and 1 base, with 10 bases remaining between them. Germline V gene lookup returns CDR1 KGHSY and CDR2 FQNENV. CDR3 amino acids: CASRKGDSYEQYF. In nucleotides, the CDR3 is TGTGCCAGCAGGAAGGGAGATTCCTACGAGCAGTACTTC.

The chain combines TRBV5-6 with TRBJ1-2; the D gene is possibly TRBD1 (6 bases). This CDR3 comprises 12 residues. The V gene's germline CDR1 is SGHDT and CDR2 YYEEEE. Trimming stripped 4 bases from V and 7 bases from J, with 11 bases between. CDR3 nucleotides: TGTGCCAGCAGCCACAGGGTAGGTGGCTACACCTTC. Amino acids: CASSHRVGGYTF.

V is TRBV7-9 and J is TRBJ1-1; D remains unclear. The germline CDR1 and CDR2 sequences are SEHNR and FQNEAQ (reference sequence). The CDR3 has 11 amino acids. Trimming removed 6 bases from V and 2 bases from J, with 4 bases in between. The CDR3 DNA reads as TGTGCCAGCAGTTCTAACACTGAAGCTTTCTTT. This encodes CASSSNTEAFF.

This chain connects TRBV5-1 to TRBJ1-4; 9 positions match TRBD1. The CDR3 runs 17 residues. V shed 4 bases and J 4 bases; nucleotides not matched to a gene: 11. Germline CDR1 SGHRS, CDR2 YFSETQ. CDR3 loop: CASSVGQGIRDNEKLFF. CDR3 nucleotides: TGCGCCAGCAGCGTGGGACAGGGAATTAGGGATAATGAAAAACTGTTTTTT.

The chain recombines TRBV6-4 with TRBJ2-2; 11 nucleotides match TRBD2. The V segment lost 6 bases and the J segment 7 bases; nucleotides outside the gene matches: 7. CDR1 and CDR2 (germline): MRHNA, SNTAGT. The CDR3 is 15 amino acids. CDR3 sequence: CASRVLAGEVGELFF. Here the CDR3 DNA reads TGTGCCAGCAGGGTACTAGCGGGAGAAGTCGGGGAGCTGTTTTTT.

The chain joins TRBV2 to TRBJ1-4; D gene uncertain. The V end lost 1 base, the J end lost 0 bases, and 15 bases lay between the germline ends. Germline loops: CDR1 SNHLY, CDR2 FYNNEI. The CDR3 has 18 residues. CDR3 bases: TGTGCCAGCAGTGAAGTGGCCGGACTTACAGCAACTAATGAAAAACTGTTTTTT. Translation: CASSEVAGLTATNEKLFF.

The gene calls are TRBV18 and TRBJ2-2; 8 bases agree with TRBD1. Per germline, CDR1 KGHSH and CDR2 LQKENI. This CDR3 has 17 amino acids. With 4 bases clipped from V and 0 bases from J, the junction kept 7 bases outside the gene matches. The CDR3 bases are TGTGCCAGCTCACATCGACAGGGGACGGCGAACACCGGGGAGCTGTTTTTT. This gives the protein CASSHRQGTANTGELFF.

Only one count was recorded for this clone. The rearrangement links TRBV23-1 to TRBJ2-3, with TRBD1 matching over 10 bases. TRBV23-1 is an open reading frame whose function is uncertain. The length of the CDR3 is 17 residues. The V gene end was trimmed by 7 bases and the J gene end by 4 bases; junction bases not matched to a gene: 14. Here the CDR3 reads CASTSMGQGFFADTQYF. The CDR3 coding sequence is TGCGCCAGCACCTCCATGGGACAGGGGTTTTTTGCAGATACGCAGTATTTT.

The rearrangement links TRBV7-2 to TRBJ1-3; D remains unclear. Trimming shortened V by 1 base and J by 4 bases, and 8 bases separated the two germline ends. This CDR3 comprises 14 residues. Germline loops: CDR1 SGHTA, CDR2 FQGNSA. CDR3 region: CASSLVPRGNTIYF. CDR3 sequence (DNA): TGTGCCAGCAGCTTAGTCCCCAGAGGAAACACCATATATTTT.

This clone has a handful of counts. The V gene is TRBV7-2, the J gene TRBJ1-3; D gene uncertain. CDR1 is SGHTA and CDR2 is FQGNSA in the germline V gene. This CDR3 contains 16 residues. V lost 5 bases, J lost 5 bases, and 19 bases lay in between. The CDR3 sequence is CASSLPRGRYRNTIYF. The CDR3 region has the DNA TGTGCCAGCAGCCTACCTCGAGGGAGATACCGAAACACCATATATTTT.

The chain carries TRBV4-3 and TRBJ2-3; 14 bases agree with TRBD2. After removal of 5 bases from V and 2 bases from J, the junction contained 6 bases not matched to a gene. The CDR3 is 17 amino acids. The germline V gene encodes CDR1 LGHNA and CDR2 YSLEER. The CDR3: CASSEGLAGDFTDTQYF. CDR3 sequence (DNA): TGCGCCAGCAGCGAGGGACTAGCGGGAGACTTCACAGATACGCAGTATTTT.

This chain links TRBV28 with TRBJ1-5; D is unclear. CDR3 size: 15 residues. The germline V gene has CDR1 MDHEN and CDR2 SYDVKM. Trimming removed 6 bases at V and 4 bases at J, with 16 bases between. The CDR3 here is CASSPGIHGNQPQHF. The DNA of the CDR3 is TGTGCCAGCAGCCCCGGGATCCATGGGAATCAGCCCCAGCATTTT.

The genes are TRBV29-1 and TRBJ2-3; 7 bases are a match to TRBD2. V lost 6 bases to trimming and J lost 3 bases; unmatched junction nucleotides: 6. Germline assignment: CDR1 SQVTM and CDR2 ANQGSEA. The CDR3 covers 13 residues. DNA of the CDR3: TGCAGCGTCGGACTAGTGGAGACAGATACGCAGTATTTT. Amino acids: CSVGLVETDTQYF.

The rearrangement joins TRBV11-2 to TRBJ1-1, with 8 bases aligning to TRBD1. The germline V gene has CDR1 SGHAT and CDR2 FQNNGV. This CDR3 is built from 15 residues. Trimming at V came to 6 bases and at J to 1 base, leaving 7 bases not matched to a gene. Here the CDR3 reads CASSQWTGRNTEAFF. For the CDR3, the DNA is TGTGCCAGCAGTCAATGGACAGGGCGGAACACTGAAGCTTTCTTT.

The chain couples TRBV1 to TRBJ1-1. TRBV1 represents a pseudogene. This CDR3 is built from 16 residues. The CDR3 DNA reads TGCACCAGCAGCCAAGATCGCGCTAGTGCGGACACTGAAGCTTTCTTT. This codes for CTSSQDRASADTEAFF.

CDR3 DNA sequence: TGTGCCAGCTCACCAGTCACATCTCTAGCCAAAAACATTCAGTACTTC. This codes for CASSPVTSLAKNIQYF. The V and J genes are TRBV18 and TRBJ2-4; D remains unclear. Germline V gene data show CDR1 as KGHSH and CDR2 as LQKENI. The CDR3 runs to 16 residues. Trimming took off 2 bases at V and 0 bases at J, with 11 bases between the two ends.

The chain is built from TRBV7-9 and TRBJ2-3, with 7 bases aligning to TRBD1. With V trimmed by 5 bases and J by 5 bases, 7 bases remained unmatched. Germline V CDR1 and CDR2: SEHNR, FQNEAQ (reference sequence). This CDR3 is 14 amino acids long. The CDR3 sequence is CASSPLGGEDTQYF. The CDR3 nucleotides read TGTGCCAGCAGCCCGCTAGGGGGCGAAGATACGCAGTATTTT. Full variable domain (missing parts from reference TRBV7-9 and TRBJ2-3): DTGVSQNPRHKITKRGQNVTFRCDPISEHNRLYWYRQTLGQGPEFLTYFQNEAQLEKSRLLSDRFSAERPKGSFSTLEIQRTEQGDSAMYLCASSPLGGEDTQYFGPGTRLTVL.

This rearrangement joins TRBV5-1 to TRBJ2-1; 8 positions match TRBD1. Germline V gene lookup returns CDR1 SGHRS and CDR2 YFSETQ. This CDR3 is built from 15 residues. Trimming took 4 bases from V and 0 from J; bases not matched to a gene: 3. The CDR3 reads CASSIDRGSYNEQFF. DNA of the CDR3: TGCGCCAGCAGCATCGACAGGGGCTCCTACAATGAGCAGTTCTTC.

V is TRBV6-4 and J is TRBJ2-3; TRBD1 matches at 10 bases. The CDR3 contains 15 residues. Germline V CDR1 and CDR2: MRHNA, SNTAGT. V was pared by 3 bases and J by 0 bases, with 0 bases of the junction left unmatched. The CDR3 DNA follows: TGTGCCAGCAGTGAGGACAGGGGGAGCACAGATACGCAGTATTTT. This codes for CASSEDRGSTDTQYF.

This clone was seen more than once but under ten times. Other DNA sequences in this specimen translate into the identical CDR3. The chain has TRBV6-4 and TRBJ1-1, with D perhaps matching TRBD1 (5 bases). In germline, CDR1 is MRHNA, CDR2 SNTAGT. The CDR3 runs to 13 residues. V was pared by 3 bases and J by 1 base, with 6 bases between. CDR3 region: CASSEQENTEAFF. CDR3 DNA: TGTGCCAGCAGTGAACAGGAGAACACTGAAGCTTTCTTT.

The gene calls are TRBV7-9 and TRBJ1-3; 9 bases are shared with TRBD1. The trim removed 1 base at V and 0 bases at J, leaving 7 bases unmatched. Germline V gene data show CDR1 as SEHNR and CDR2 as FQNEAQ (reference sequence). There are 18 residues in the CDR3. CDR3 residues: CASSLVTGGSFSGNTIYF. CDR3 bases: TGTGCCAGCAGCTTAGTTACAGGGGGCTCGTTCTCTGGAAACACCATATATTTT.

The J gene is TRBJ1-5, the V gene TRBV12-5, with a weak D call TRBD1 (5 bases). CDR1 is LGHNT, CDR2 FRNRAP, per germline. V shed 11 bases and J shed 4 bases, with 12 bases lying between them. The CDR3 has 12 amino acids. Written as DNA, the CDR3 is TGTGCTGGGGGGGATGGTAATCAGCCCCAGCATTTT. It translates to CAGGDGNQPQHF. The full variable domain, completed using reference TRBV12-5 and TRBJ1-5, is DARVTQTPRHKVTEMGQEVTMRCQPILGHNTVFWYRQTMMQGLELLAYFRNRAPLDDSGMPKDRFSAEMPDATLATLKIQPSEPRDSAVYFCAGGDGNQPQHFGDGTRLSIL.

V usage is TRBV6-5 and J usage is TRBJ2-3; no clear D. Germline V gene sequence: CDR1 MNHEY, CDR2 SVGAGI. CDR3 length: 13 amino acids. Trimming took 11 bases from V and 0 from J, leaving 12 bases between them. CDR3 amino acids: CAQNGGSTDTQYF. CDR3 DNA: TGTGCCCAAAACGGCGGAAGCACAGATACGCAGTATTTT.

The chain recombines TRBV27 with TRBJ2-7, with TRBD1 matching over 9 bases. Germline lookup yields CDR1 MNHEY and CDR2 SMNVEV (reference sequence). V shed 5 bases and J 2 bases; nucleotides not matched to a gene: 4. This CDR3 is 14 amino acids long. CDR3 residues: CASSIRDRAYEQYF. The CDR3 coding sequence is TGTGCCAGCAGTATACGGGACAGGGCCTACGAGCAGTACTTC.

This clone was seen more than once but under ten times. This chain uses TRBV7-2 with TRBJ2-1; perhaps TRBD2 as D (6 bases). CDR1 and CDR2 from the germline V gene are SGHTA and FQGNSA. This CDR3 contains 15 residues. The V end lost 2 bases, the J end lost 8 bases, and 16 bases lay between the germline ends. The CDR3 protein is CASSLPFGGTYEQFF. The CDR3 nucleotides read TGTGCCAGCAGCTTACCATTCGGGGGTACATATGAGCAGTTCTTC.

The V and J genes are TRBV5-4 and TRBJ2-7, with 10 bases fitting TRBD1. The CDR3 loop spans 14 amino acids. Germline loops: CDR1 SGHNT, CDR2 YYREEE (reference sequence). Losses at the gene ends were 3 bases for V and 3 bases for J; bases not matched to a gene: 3. The CDR3 loop reads CASSSRDRGYEQYF. CDR3 bases: TGTGCCAGCAGCTCCAGGGACAGGGGCTACGAGCAGTACTTC.

V gene TRBV10-3 combines with J gene TRBJ2-3; D unresolved. The ends were cut back, 4 bases at V and 1 base at J, with 6 bases in the middle. Germline V gene lookup returns CDR1 ENHRY and CDR2 SYGVKD. The CDR3 extends over 13 amino acids. The CDR3 loop reads CAISVGGTDTQYF. The CDR3 nucleotides read TGTGCCATCAGTGTAGGAGGCACAGATACGCAGTATTTT.